Listed below are T cell receptor beta chains from one sample, sequenced in a study of OX40 agonist ivuxolimab in advanced cancers. The method was immunoSEQ multiplex PCR; TCRdb's version includes in-frame clones alone and lacks a portion of them. The data show roughly 100,000 clones, around 82% seen once. Source: CD4+ or CD8+ T cells sorted from blood, taken in a trial of the OX40 agonist ivuxolimab. The receptors were gathered from an adult with an advanced solid tumor such as melanoma, head and neck, liver or kidney cancer. CDR3s include the opening cysteine and the closing phenylalanine or tryptophan. D genes are given only for firm matches.

cdr3_length: 13; j_call: TRBJ2-7; v_call: TRBV5-5; d_call: .; cdr3_aa: CASSLQTTYEQYF
cdr3_length: 15; j_call: TRBJ2-1; v_call: TRBV6-5; d_call: .; cdr3_aa: CASSYDHAAYNEQFF
cdr3_length: 17; j_call: TRBJ2-1; v_call: TRBV9; d_call: TRBD2; cdr3_aa: CASSVAGGREVYNEQFF
cdr3_length: 14; j_call: TRBJ1-2; v_call: TRBV5-6; d_call: .; cdr3_aa: CASSLAMAGSSYTF
cdr3_length: 12; j_call: TRBJ2-5; v_call: TRBV2; d_call: .; cdr3_aa: CASRKRKETQYF
cdr3_length: 17; j_call: TRBJ2-1; v_call: TRBV7-9; d_call: TRBD2; cdr3_aa: CASSQNSGRALVGEQFF
cdr3_length: 17; j_call: TRBJ2-2; v_call: TRBV7-7; d_call: .; cdr3_aa: CASSFTQTDWNTGELFF
cdr3_length: 13; j_call: TRBJ2-7; v_call: TRBV7-2; d_call: .; cdr3_aa: CASSLGADYEQYF
cdr3_length: 14; j_call: TRBJ2-3; v_call: TRBV11-3; d_call: TRBD2; cdr3_aa: CASSRRLASDTQYF
cdr3_length: 13; j_call: TRBJ2-3; v_call: TRBV28; d_call: .; cdr3_aa: CASRPPSTDTQYF
cdr3_length: 16; j_call: TRBJ2-2; v_call: TRBV14; d_call: .; cdr3_aa: CASSHSRDTYTGELFF
cdr3_length: 14; j_call: TRBJ1-2; v_call: TRBV18; d_call: .; cdr3_aa: CASSPNTQDPGYTF
cdr3_length: 20; j_call: TRBJ1-4; v_call: TRBV15; d_call: .; cdr3_aa: CATSRDFGAGIVSTNEKLFF
cdr3_length: 13; j_call: TRBJ2-1; v_call: TRBV6-5; d_call: .; cdr3_aa: CASSYNYINEQFF
cdr3_length: 12; j_call: TRBJ2-5; v_call: TRBV7-7; d_call: .; cdr3_aa: CALLGPGETQYF
cdr3_length: 15; j_call: TRBJ2-5; v_call: TRBV25-1; d_call: .; cdr3_aa: CASSELEAKGETQYF
cdr3_length: 15; j_call: TRBJ1-5; v_call: TRBV2; d_call: TRBD1; cdr3_aa: CASNIQGASNQPQHF
cdr3_length: 14; j_call: TRBJ2-3; v_call: TRBV9; d_call: .; cdr3_aa: CASSSYRQINTQYF
cdr3_length: 18; j_call: TRBJ2-3; v_call: TRBV4-3; d_call: .; cdr3_aa: CASSQYASVSERTDTQYF
cdr3_length: 14; j_call: TRBJ2-1; v_call: TRBV6-1; d_call: .; cdr3_aa: CASIISALRNEQFF
cdr3_length: 19; j_call: TRBJ2-1; v_call: TRBV7-9; d_call: TRBD2; cdr3_aa: CASSERTSGRAITLNEQFF
cdr3_length: 13; j_call: TRBJ2-7; v_call: TRBV27; d_call: .; cdr3_aa: CASWSRVLSEQYF